This passage covers 6 T cell receptor beta chains from one sample sequenced in a study of T cells in women clearing cervical HPV infection (dated by TCRdb to 2017 to 2018). Libraries were constructed by the immunoSEQ multiplex PCR assay. Drawn from immuneACCESS, this table holds only the in-frame rearrangements with V and J called that TCRdb kept. Clones are partly lost; checked studies trace under half to an unresolved V gene and leave the rest unexplained. The table for this sample records around 31,000 clones. The top ten hold approximately 2.8% of the sample. Sequencing was carried out using blood buffy coat. The origin of the receptors is a woman aged 18 to 75 with a cervical HPV16 infection that either progressed to CIN3+ or cleared (not recorded which).

With respect to this clone: The read ends 3 residues shy of where the CDR3 ends; the end is completed using the germline J gene. The J gene is TRBJ1-2, the V gene TRBV7-8, with D possibly matching TRBD1 (5 bases). V was trimmed by 1 base and J by 3 bases, leaving 9 bases between them. This CDR3 is built from 14 residues. Germline CDR1 reads SGHVS; CDR2 reads FQNEAQ. The sequenced part of the CDR3 DNA is TGTGCCAGCAGCTTAGGACAGACTTACTATGGC. It is translated as CASSLGQTYYG. The CDR3 reads in full as CASSLGQTYYGYTF.

Regarding this clone: The read ends 3 residues early relative to the CDR3; the germline J gene fills the gap. This chain connects TRBV7-3 to TRBJ1-2; D might be TRBD1 (5 bases). The CDR3 length is 13 residues. In germline, CDR1 is SGHTA, CDR2 FQGTGA. The CDR3 is CASSFGGGNDYTF. Partial CDR3 DNA: TGTGCCAGCAGCTTCGGGGGTGGGAATGAC. The whole variable domain, filled in from reference TRBV7-3 and TRBJ1-2, reads GAGVSQTPSNKVTEKGKYVELRCDPISGHTALYWYRQSLGQGPEFLIYFQGTGAADDSGLPNDRFFAVRPEGSVSTLKIQRTERGDSAVYLCASSFGGGNDYTFGSGTRLTVV.

CDR3 region: CAKRDRANYGYTF. Incomplete CDR3 DNA: TGTGCCAAAAGGGACAGAGCTAACTATGGC. The rearrangement links TRBV30 to TRBJ1-2, with TRBD1 identical over 7 bases. The CDR3 end lies 3 residues beyond the end of the read and is filled in from the germline J gene. The CDR3 is 13 residues long. Trimming at V came to 8 bases and at J to 0 bases, leaving 6 bases not matched to a gene. Germline V CDR1 and CDR2: GTSNPN, SVGIG (reference sequence).

CDR3 DNA, as far as it was read: TGTGCCAGTAGGAATAACGCCCTTTCAACTCGTGAAAAG. Its translation: CASRNNALSTREK. The whole CDR3 is CASRNNALSTREKLFF. V is TRBV19 and J is TRBJ2-2; D call uncertain. Read data end 3 residues before the CDR3 end; the end is taken from the germline J gene. The CDR3 extends over 16 amino acids. Germline CDR1 is LNHDA and CDR2 is SQIVND (reference sequence).

Concerning this clone itself: The CDR3 end is not reached by the read, which stops 3 residues before it; the germline J gene fills it in. The rearrangement links TRBV2 to TRBJ1-1; D call uncertain. Germline V CDR1 and CDR2: SNHLY, FYNNEI. The CDR3 spans 13 residues. The CDR3 DNA, read in part, is TGTGCCAGCAGTGATGAAGGAGACTTACAA. This translates into CASSDEGDLQ. In full, the CDR3 is CASSDEGDLQAFF.

In the case of this clone: The observed sequence ends 3 residues before the CDR3 terminus, with the missing tail filled in from the germline J gene. The chain employs TRBV20-1 and TRBJ2-1; the match to TRBD2 covers 11 bases. This CDR3 is built from 15 residues. CDR1 DFQATT and CDR2 SNEGSKA come from the germline V gene (reference sequence). Trimming took 5 bases from V and 5 from J; bases not matched to a gene: 8. CDR3 DNA (partial): TGCAGTGCTGCCCAACTAGCGGGGGTACACAATGAG. It yields the protein CSAAQLAGVHNE. From start to end, the CDR3 is CSAAQLAGVHNEQFF.